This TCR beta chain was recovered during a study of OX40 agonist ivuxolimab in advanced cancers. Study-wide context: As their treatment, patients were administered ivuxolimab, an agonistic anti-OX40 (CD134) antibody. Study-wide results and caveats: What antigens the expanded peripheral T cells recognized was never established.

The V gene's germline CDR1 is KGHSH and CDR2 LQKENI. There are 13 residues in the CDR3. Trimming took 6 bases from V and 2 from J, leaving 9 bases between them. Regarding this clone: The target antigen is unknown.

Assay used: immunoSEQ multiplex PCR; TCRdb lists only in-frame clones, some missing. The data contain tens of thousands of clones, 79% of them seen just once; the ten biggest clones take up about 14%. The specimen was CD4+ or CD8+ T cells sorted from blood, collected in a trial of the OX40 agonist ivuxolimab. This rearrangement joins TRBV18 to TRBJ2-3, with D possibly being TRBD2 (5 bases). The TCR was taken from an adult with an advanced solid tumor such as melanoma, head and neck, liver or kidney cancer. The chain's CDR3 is CASSGSDTDTQYF. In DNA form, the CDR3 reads TGTGCCAGCTCGGGGAGCGACACAGATACGCAGTATTTT.